This TCR beta chain was sequenced during a study of T cell clonality in common variable immunodeficiency (dated by TCRdb to 2015 to 2017). For sequencing input, CVID and control samples contributed equivalent amounts of genomic DNA. For every sample, a 60 bp segment covering the rearranged TCRbeta CDR3 region was amplified and then sequenced. TCRbeta amplification used the immunoSEQ assay, a bias-corrected multiplex PCR with high-throughput sequencing. As for the authors' bioinformatics: Each unique nucleotide sequence was treated as a clone and annotated with V, D and J genes, copy number and frequency. Sequences were labeled productive if in frame, and non-productive if out of frame or containing stop codons. As previously described, Shannon's entropy was used to calculate clonality. Mean CDR3 Kyte-Doolittle hydropathy was derived from the predicted amino acid sequences of productive clones. Scaled V gene usage was hierarchically clustered using Manhattan distance and complete linkage with the R hclust function. Sharing of clones by CDR3 amino acid sequence was evaluated by resampling 12 repertoires per group over 100 rounds. The repertoires were searched for about 70 published EBV-specific and approximately 250 published CMV-specific TCRbeta sequences. Two CVID samples yielding fewer than 10,000 sequences were excluded from analysis, leaving approximately 42 CVID repertoires. Here the immuneACCESS table is served through TCRdb, limited to in-frame sequences with V and J called. Missing clones are a known gap in these copies; in checked studies unresolved V genes cover under half, and the rest lacks a known reason. The V and J calls and clone size are taken from that table; D and trimming were inferred from the DNA. The table for this sample lists around 47,000 clones, none of them counted only once. Of the sample, about 2% is held by the ten largest clones.

This clone was recorded many times. No antigen is known for it. The CDR3 end falls 3 residues outside the read, so it is completed with the germline J gene. Most of the CVID patients and most of the healthy controls were of Caucasian heritage. From each donor, roughly 4.5 to 8.5 ml of heparinized peripheral whole blood was collected. TCRbeta CDR3 repertoires were sequenced from genomic DNA of adults with common variable immune deficiency (CVID) and healthy adult controls. The control group was made up of around 22 healthy adult volunteers (about ten male and around 12 female) whose ages ranged from 23 to 66 years, with a mean age of approximately 37. Diluted blood was density-centrifuged over Hypaque 1077 or Ficoll-Paque to isolate peripheral blood mononuclear cells. Genomic DNA was obtained from unsorted mononuclear cells through either Qiagen column purification or a centrifugation-based method.

The CDR3 runs 13 amino acids, cysteine and phenylalanine included. The DNA covers only part of the CDR3, 30 bases in frame from base 1. CDR1 and CDR2 (LNHDA, SQIVND) derive from the germline V gene (reference sequence). V and J lose 6 bases and 6 bases, and a span of 14 bases separates them. Results the study describes overall, beyond this receptor: Differences among patients in the CVID cohort limited the correlations between repertoire features and clinical complications. TCRbeta clonality was higher in CVID subjects than in healthy controls (t-test p = 0.018), and the increase was most characteristic of about a third of subjects. Reportedly, TCRbeta sequences from CVID had fewer deletions and N-nucleotide insertions, and highly modified clones with 13 or more V deletions were absent from CVID. Despite equal DNA input, controls averaged about 81,820 unique sequences per sample versus about 31,547 in CVID samples. According to the authors, finding the cause of the higher clonality in CVID would require sequencing the repertoires of T cell subpopulations. Healthy controls shared more TCRbeta clones with each other than CVID subjects shared among themselves (p < 0.0001).

The sequence came from a person aged 18 to 75 in good health. The chain links TRBV19 with TRBJ1-2; the D gene is perhaps TRBD1, on 6 matching bases. Specimen: peripheral blood mononuclear cells. CDR3 bases read: TGTGCCAGTAGGGGCGACAGGTTAAATGGC. Translated, it gives CASRGDRLNG. The full-length CDR3 reads as CASRGDRLNGYTF.